This note documents a single T cell receptor (beta chain) sequence. Its antigen remains unknown. The TCR library protocol was used to attach unique molecular identifiers. These identifiers were attached to individual cDNA molecules. In TCRdb, the 5' RACE reads were re-called with MiXCR into one record per CDR3 protein. The sample has 70,000 or so distinct CDR3 sequences, roughly 13% seen once; the top ten hold over 11%. This sample was taken from a study of early T cells in non-severe SARS-CoV-2 infection. Study as a whole: RNA in bulk from unsorted whole blood was sequenced, and chains were unpaired. General study points: In VDJdb matching, anti-spike CD8 responses were favored while private and CD4 specificities went missing.

Germline loops: CDR1 MDHEN, CDR2 SYDVKM. This CDR3 has 12 residues. V gave up 7 bases and J gave up 0 bases, with 7 bases separating them. Sequences were obtained from whole blood. This TCR was recovered from an adult who was a healthcare worker with PCR-confirmed SARS-CoV-2 infection or an uninfected control (not recorded which). The V and J genes are TRBV28 and TRBJ2-7, with D hard to call. The CDR3 here is CASMGSSYEQYF. CDR3 sequence (DNA): TGTGCCAGCATGGGAAGCTCCTACGAGCAGTACTTC.